This T cell receptor beta chain originates from a study of blood T cell repertoires in COVID-19. Study information: The study drew acute and convalescent COVID-19 samples from the United States, Italy and Spain.

As processed by the authors: From reference gene primer amplification, estimates of nucleated cell counts were derived. Only in-frame clones appear in the TCRdb table, and some are missing; sequencing was by immunoSEQ multiplex PCR. V and J calls and clone size come straight from that table; D and trimming were deduced from the DNA. The table lists more than 40,000 clones, 86% of them singletons. CDR1 is SGHRS, CDR2 YFSETQ, per germline. The CDR3 length is 14 residues. Losses at the gene ends were 1 base for V and 9 bases for J; bases not matched to a gene: 9. This chain uses TRBV5-1 with TRBJ1-2, with 7 bases fitting TRBD1. The TCR comes from an elderly woman with acute or convalescent COVID-19. The sequencing input was peripheral blood. The CDR3 here is CASSLMGTEFSYTF. The DNA of the CDR3 is TGCGCCAGCAGCTTGATGGGGACAGAGTTCAGCTACACCTTC.